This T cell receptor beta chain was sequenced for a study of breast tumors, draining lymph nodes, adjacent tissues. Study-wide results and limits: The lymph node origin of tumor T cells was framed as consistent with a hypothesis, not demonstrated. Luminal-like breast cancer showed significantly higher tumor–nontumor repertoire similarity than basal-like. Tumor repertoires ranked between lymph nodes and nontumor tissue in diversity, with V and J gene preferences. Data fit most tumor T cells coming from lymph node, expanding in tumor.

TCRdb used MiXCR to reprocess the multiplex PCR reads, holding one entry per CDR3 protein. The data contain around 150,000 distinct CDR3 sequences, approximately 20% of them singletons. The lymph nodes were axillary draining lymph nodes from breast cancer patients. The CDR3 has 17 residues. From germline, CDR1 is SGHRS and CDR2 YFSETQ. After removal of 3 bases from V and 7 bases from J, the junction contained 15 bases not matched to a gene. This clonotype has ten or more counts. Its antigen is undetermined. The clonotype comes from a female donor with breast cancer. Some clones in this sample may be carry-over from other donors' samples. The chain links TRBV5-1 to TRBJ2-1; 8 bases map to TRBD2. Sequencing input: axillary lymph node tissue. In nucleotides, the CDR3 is TGCGCCAGCAGCTCCAACCCCGGGGGGGGACCCCGTAATGAGCAGTTCTTC. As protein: CASSSNPGGGPRNEQFF.